This entry lists 5 T cell receptor beta chains sequenced from one sample in a study of T cells expressing NK-cell markers (dated by TCRdb to between 2020 and 2021). The method behind the library was 5' RACE. Sequencing used an Illumina HiSeq 2000. Once TCRdb had reprocessed the reads, it stored one entry per CDR3 protein sequence and supplied no DNA. The sample's clone listing holds about 370,000 distinct CDR3 sequences. The ten largest clonotypes hold about 11% of the sample. Sequencing used blood T cells: a sorted CD56 or NKG2C T cell subset, CD4+ or CD8+ T cells, or bulk PBMC T cells (not recorded which). The receptor set was obtained from a woman in her forties or fifties in good health. Donor details come from another sample of the same person, matched by shared clones.

V and J are TRBV5-1 and TRBJ1-3. The CDR3 runs to 14 residues. The V gene's germline CDR1 is SGHRS and CDR2 YFSETQ. CDR3 amino acids: CASSNRTWENTIYF.

The J gene is TRBJ1-1, the V gene TRBV10-1. Germline V lookup: CDR1 WNHNN, CDR2 SYGVQD (reference sequence). The CDR3 is 12 amino acids. The chain's CDR3 is CASGEGDSEAFF.

This sequence joins TRBV12-3 or TRBV12-4 and TRBJ1-1; as DNA is missing, the TRBD1 call by TCRdb cannot be tested. The CDR3 sequence is 11 residues long. CDR3 sequence: CASSTDRYHFF.

This rearrangement joins TRBV24-1 to TRBJ1-5; TCRdb gives TRBD1 as the D gene, but with no DNA this cannot be confirmed. The length of the CDR3 is 16 residues. Germline CDR1 and CDR2: KGHDR and SFDVKD. CDR3 in amino acids: CATSASDRVGNQPQHF.

The chain links TRBV29-1 to TRBJ1-5; TCRdb proposes TRBD1, but this gene call is untestable without DNA. The CDR3 runs to 12 residues. Germline CDR1 reads SQVTM; CDR2 reads ANQGSEA. CDR3 region: CSVGGAAGAQHF.